This TCR beta chain was identified during a study of OX40 agonist ivuxolimab in advanced cancers. Looking at the study overall: Melanoma, hepatocellular carcinoma, head and neck or renal cell cancer occurred in dose-escalation patients. At around 81% male, the cohort had a mean age of 60 years, ranging from 23 to 79.

Sequencing was performed with immunoSEQ multiplex PCR; in TCRdb, only in-frame clones are kept and a portion is missing. The table shows about 24,000 clones, with over 80% occurring only once. Trimming took 1 base from V and 2 from J, leaving 9 bases between them. In germline, CDR1 is SNHLY, CDR2 FYNNEI. The CDR3 contains 15 residues. The study, taken as a whole, reports: Nonresponders included some who also had low normalized T-cell clonal expansion. On average, CD8+ T cells showed a greater number of expanded clones than CD4+.

About this clone itself: The antigen remains undetermined.

This TCR derives from an adult with an advanced solid tumor such as melanoma, head and neck, liver or kidney cancer. This specimen consisted of CD4+ or CD8+ T cells sorted from blood, obtained in a trial of the OX40 agonist ivuxolimab. V usage is TRBV2 and J usage is TRBJ2-1; tentative D call: TRBD2 (5 bases). CDR3 DNA sequence: TGTGCCAGCAGTGAAGGGGCCGGGACCTACAATGAGCAGTTCTTC. It yields the protein CASSEGAGTYNEQFF.